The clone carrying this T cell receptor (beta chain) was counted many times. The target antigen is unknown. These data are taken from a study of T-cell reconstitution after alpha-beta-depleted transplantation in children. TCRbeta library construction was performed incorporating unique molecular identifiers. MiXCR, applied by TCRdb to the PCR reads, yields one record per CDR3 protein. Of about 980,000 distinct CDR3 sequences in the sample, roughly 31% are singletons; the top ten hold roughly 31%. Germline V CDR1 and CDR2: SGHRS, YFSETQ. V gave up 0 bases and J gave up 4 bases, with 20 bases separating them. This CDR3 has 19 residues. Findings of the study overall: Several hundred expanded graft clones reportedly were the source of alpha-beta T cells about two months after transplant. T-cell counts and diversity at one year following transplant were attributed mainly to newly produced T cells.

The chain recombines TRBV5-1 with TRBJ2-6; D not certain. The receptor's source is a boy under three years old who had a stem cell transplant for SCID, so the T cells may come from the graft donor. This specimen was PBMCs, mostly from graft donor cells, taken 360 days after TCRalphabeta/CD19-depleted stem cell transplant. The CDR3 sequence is CASSLARTDEVPGANVLTF. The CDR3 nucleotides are TGCGCCAGCAGCTTGGCCCGAACCGATGAGGTACCCGGGGCCAACGTCCTGACTTTC.